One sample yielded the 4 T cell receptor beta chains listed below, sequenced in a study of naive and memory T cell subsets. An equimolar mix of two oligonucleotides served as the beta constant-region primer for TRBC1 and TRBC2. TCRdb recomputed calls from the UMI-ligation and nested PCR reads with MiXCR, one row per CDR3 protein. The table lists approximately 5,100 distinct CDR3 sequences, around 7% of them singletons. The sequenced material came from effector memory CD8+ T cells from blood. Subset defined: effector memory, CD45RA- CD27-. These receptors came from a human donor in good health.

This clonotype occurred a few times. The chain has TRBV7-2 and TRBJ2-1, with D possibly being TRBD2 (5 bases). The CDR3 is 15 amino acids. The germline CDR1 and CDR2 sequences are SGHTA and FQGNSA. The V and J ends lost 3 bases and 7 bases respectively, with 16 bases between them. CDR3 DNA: TGTGCCAGCAGCTTGTTTGTGGGAGTGAGGAATGAGCAGTTCTTC. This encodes CASSLFVGVRNEQFF.

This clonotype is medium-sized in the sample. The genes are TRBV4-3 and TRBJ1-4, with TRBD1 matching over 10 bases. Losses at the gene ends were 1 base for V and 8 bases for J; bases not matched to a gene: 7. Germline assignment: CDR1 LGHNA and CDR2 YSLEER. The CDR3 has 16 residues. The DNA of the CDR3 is TGCGCCAGCAGCCAAGGTATCGGGACAGGGGACGAAAAACTGTTTTTT. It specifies CASSQGIGTGDEKLFF.

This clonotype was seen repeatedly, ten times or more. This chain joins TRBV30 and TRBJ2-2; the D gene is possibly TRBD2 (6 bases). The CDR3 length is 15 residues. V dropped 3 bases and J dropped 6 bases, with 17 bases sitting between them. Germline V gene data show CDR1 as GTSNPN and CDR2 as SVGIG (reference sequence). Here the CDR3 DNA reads TGTGCCTGGAGGCCGGGAGTCAGGGAGGCCGGGGAGCTGTTTTTT. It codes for CAWRPGVREAGELFF.

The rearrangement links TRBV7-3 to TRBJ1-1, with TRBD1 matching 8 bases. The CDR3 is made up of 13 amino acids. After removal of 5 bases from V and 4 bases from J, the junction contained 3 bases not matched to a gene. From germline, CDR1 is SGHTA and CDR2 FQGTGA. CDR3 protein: CASSPTGGTEAFF. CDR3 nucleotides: TGTGCCAGCAGCCCTACAGGGGGCACTGAAGCTTTCTTT.